The next 13 T cell receptor beta chains were all read from a single sample in a study of T-cell memory formation after mild COVID-19 (dated by TCRdb to the early 2020s). The library was produced with 5' RACE. Sequencing relied on an Illumina NovaSeq 6000. TCRdb ran its own pipeline on the public reads, namely fastp trimming at Q25 and MiXCR clone calling, and kept in-frame beta chains. Identical CDR3 proteins give one entry, which carries the most common genes and DNA. Recorded for this sample are about 430,000 distinct CDR3 sequences; 15% to 20% of them occurred a single time. The ten largest account for 20% to 25% of the sample. Sequencing used PBMCs or a T cell subset sorted from them (not recorded which). These receptors were collected from a man between 18 and 29 years old who had mild COVID-19 (a few samples of this study predate the infection). The sample titles of this study are shuffled in the database, so cell type and time point are left out; the donor was told from shared clones.

Of note for this clonotype: A much larger clone lies one base from this, so it may be a read error. The DNA for the CDR3 is TGTGCCAGCAGCCCACGACATGGGGACCACGAGCAGTACTTC. It encodes CASSPRHGDHEQYF. The chain combines TRBV27 with TRBJ2-7; the D gene could be TRBD1 or TRBD2 (5 bases each). The CDR3 totals 14 residues. Between the trimmed V and J ends, which lost 6 bases and 5 bases, there was a span of 17 bases. The germline V gene has CDR1 MNHEY and CDR2 SMNVEV (reference sequence).

This clonotype appeared many times. This rearrangement joins TRBV7-9 to TRBJ2-1, with 9 bases that match TRBD2. V shed 5 bases, J shed 4 bases, and the junction held 6 bases outside the gene matches. This CDR3 is built from 15 residues. Germline CDR1 SEHNR, CDR2 FQNEAQ (reference sequence). The CDR3 spells CASSTTSGVYNEQFF. The DNA for the CDR3 is TGTGCCAGCAGCACGACTAGCGGCGTGTACAATGAGCAGTTCTTC.

This clonotype was seen a few times. The V gene is TRBV10-3, the J gene TRBJ1-2; 7 bases are shared with TRBD1. Germline V gene lookup returns CDR1 ENHRY and CDR2 SYGVKD. The CDR3 is 15 residues long. V lost 0 bases and J lost 5; bases outside the gene matches: 6. The CDR3 region is CAISESSDRAYGYTF. CDR3 bases: TGTGCCATCAGTGAGTCGAGTGACAGGGCTTATGGCTACACCTTC.

The chain has TRBV6-5 and TRBJ2-5; perhaps TRBD2 as D (6 bases). The germline gives CDR1 MNHEY, CDR2 SVGAGI. Trimming removed 5 bases from V and 2 bases from J, with 18 bases in between. CDR3 length equals 16 residues. In nucleotides, the CDR3 is TGTGCCAGCAGTCGGACCCTAGCGAAAAAACAAGAGACCCAGTACTTC. It codes for CASSRTLAKKQETQYF.

The V and J genes are TRBV7-8 and TRBJ1-4; 8 bases are shared with TRBD1. This CDR3 contains 15 residues. V was clipped by 5 bases and J by 6 bases; unmatched bases: 8. Germline V gene data show CDR1 as SGHVS and CDR2 as FQNEAQ. The CDR3 nucleotides read TGTGCCAGCAGCGGAATAGGACAGGGATATGAAAAACTGTTTTTT. Translation: CASSGIGQGYEKLFF.

In its sample, this clonotype was seen a few times. The chain has TRBV20-1 and TRBJ2-3, with 15 positions matching TRBD2. Germline V gene lookup returns CDR1 DFQATT and CDR2 SNEGSKA (reference sequence). J was trimmed by 6 bases and V by 3 bases; bases with no gene match: 7. The CDR3 has 16 residues. In DNA, the CDR3 is TGCAGTGCTAGGAGGACTAGCGGGGGGGCCCGGGATACGCAGTATTTT. Translated: CSARRTSGGARDTQYF.

This clonotype was found a few times. V and J are TRBV7-2 and TRBJ1-4, with a possible D match to TRBD1 (5 bases). The CDR3 runs to 14 residues. Germline-derived CDR1 and CDR2 are SGHTA and FQGNSA. The V and J ends lost 3 bases and 7 bases respectively, with 12 bases between them. CDR3 loop: CASSLGGVSEKLFF. The CDR3 region has the DNA TGTGCCAGCAGCTTGGGGGGTGTCAGTGAAAAACTGTTTTTT. The full variable domain, in which reference TRBV7-2 and TRBJ1-4 provide the parts outside the CDR3, is GAGVSQSPSNKVTEKGKDVELRCDPISGHTALYWYRQSLGQGLEFLIYFQGNSAPDKSGLPSDRFSAERTGGSVSTLTIQRTQQEDSAVYLCASSLGGVSEKLFFGSGTQLSVL.

CDR3 sequence reads: CASTPGAGPTSYEQYF. DNA of the CDR3: TGTGCCAGCACCCCCGGAGCGGGGCCTACGTCCTACGAGCAGTACTTC. The V call is TRBV7-6, the J call TRBJ2-7; TRBD2 matches 7 bases. The CDR3 covers 16 residues. V shed 7 bases and J 1 base; nucleotides not matched to a gene: 13. Germline V gene sequence: CDR1 SGHVS, CDR2 FNYEAQ.

This clonotype occurred a few times. The V call is TRBV11-2, the J call TRBJ2-3, with D uncertain. The V end was cut by 4 bases, the J end by 4 bases, with 18 bases between. The CDR3 runs 16 residues. Germline V gene lookup returns CDR1 SGHAT and CDR2 FQNNGV. The CDR3 DNA reads TGTGCCAGCAGCTCTATGCAACTTAGGATCTCAGATACGCAGTATTTT. Translation gives CASSSMQLRISDTQYF.

This clonotype was counted a few times. This chain links TRBV7-9 with TRBJ1-2; TRBD1 agrees at 8 bases. There are 16 residues in the CDR3. With 0 bases clipped from V and 6 bases from J, the junction kept 9 bases outside the gene matches. Germline V gene lookup returns CDR1 SEHNR and CDR2 FQNEAQ (reference sequence). Here the CDR3 DNA reads TGTGCCAGCAGCTTAGCAAGCCGGGACAGGCAAAATGGCTACACCTTC. Translation: CASSLASRDRQNGYTF.

The V and J genes are TRBV11-2 and TRBJ2-7; 7 bases agree with TRBD1. The ends lost 2 bases at V and 4 bases at J; junction bases unmatched: 8. CDR1 SGHAT and CDR2 FQNNGV come from the germline V gene. CDR3 size: 15 residues. Here the CDR3 reads CASSLPGTEFYEQYF. CDR3 nucleotide sequence: TGTGCCAGCAGCTTACCCGGGACAGAGTTTTACGAGCAGTACTTC.

This clonotype has only a few counts. The CDR3 nucleotides are TGTGCCAGCAGCTTAGCGCTTTACAGTCCTGAAGCTTTCTTT. It is translated as CASSLALYSPEAFF. This chain connects TRBV7-6 to TRBJ1-1; no clear D gene. V shed 0 bases and J shed 6 bases, with 11 bases lying between them. The CDR3 is 14 amino acids. Germline V gene lookup returns CDR1 SGHVS and CDR2 FNYEAQ. Together with reference TRBV7-6 and TRBJ1-1, the CDR3 gives the full variable domain: GAGVSQSPRYKVTKRGQDVALRCDPISGHVSLYWYRQALGQGPEFLTYFNYEAQQDKSGLPNDRFSAERPEGSISTLTIQRTEQRDSAMYRCASSLALYSPEAFFGQGTRLTVV.

This clonotype has only a few counts. The chain carries TRBV6-6 and TRBJ2-7; 11 nucleotides match TRBD1. V was pared by 6 bases and J by 0 bases, with 4 bases of the junction left unmatched. CDR1 is MNHNY, CDR2 SVGAGI, per germline (reference sequence). The CDR3 sequence is 15 residues long. Here the CDR3 reads CASSWGTGGSYEQYF. For the CDR3, the DNA is TGTGCCAGCAGCTGGGGGACAGGGGGCTCCTACGAGCAGTACTTC.